Shown below are 17 T cell receptor beta chains from a single sample sequenced in a study of cytomegalovirus exposure and HLA in healthy donors. PCR involved 60 Vbeta and 13 Jbeta primers. Profiled with immunoSEQ multiplex PCR; TCRdb holds only in-frame clones, not every one. The table shows approximately 100,000 clones, with approximately 81% occurring only once. The source material was PBMCs. The receptors shown here come from a male donor in good health and CMV-seropositive.

In its sample, this clone was seen a few times. This rearrangement joins TRBV5-6 to TRBJ2-1; D is perhaps TRBD1 (6 bases). Germline V lookup: CDR1 SGHDT, CDR2 YYEEEE. This CDR3 region has 14 residues. V lost 7 bases and J 4 bases, leaving 15 bases between the germline ends. Here the CDR3 reads CASGGLTDYNEQFF. The CDR3 DNA reads as TGTGCCAGCGGGGGCTTGACAGATTACAATGAGCAGTTCTTC.

The chain has TRBV11-3 and TRBJ2-2; tentatively, D is TRBD1 (6 bases). The CDR3 contains 16 residues. The V end lost 2 bases, the J end lost 4 bases, and 14 bases lay between the germline ends. Germline CDR1 is SGHNT and CDR2 is YENEEA. The DNA of the CDR3 is TGTGCCAGCAGCTTAAGGCAGGGGTCGGGCACCGGGGAGCTGTTTTTT. Amino acids: CASSLRQGSGTGELFF.

The rearrangement uses TRBV4-3 and TRBJ2-7, with 7 bases that match TRBD1. V was pared by 1 base and J by 4 bases, with 1 base of the junction left unmatched. Germline V gene lookup returns CDR1 LGHNA and CDR2 YSLEER. This CDR3 contains 13 residues. In DNA form, the CDR3 reads TGCGCCAGCAGCCAAGGGACAGGATACGAGCAGTACTTC. Translation: CASSQGTGYEQYF.

The genes are TRBV19 and TRBJ2-1; 14 nucleotides agree with TRBD2. Looked up from germline, CDR1 is LNHDA and CDR2 is SQIVND (reference sequence). There are 16 residues in the CDR3. After removal of 4 bases from V and 8 bases from J, the junction contained 7 bases not matched to a gene. CDR3 residues: CASSTQRLAGGDEQFF. DNA of the CDR3: TGTGCCAGTAGTACCCAGCGACTAGCGGGGGGGGATGAGCAGTTCTTC.

This sequence joins TRBV10-1 and TRBJ2-3; TRBD2 aligns across 11 bases. The V gene's germline CDR1 is WNHNN and CDR2 SYGVQD (reference sequence). V gave up 4 bases and J gave up 5 bases; unmatched junction bases: 8. The CDR3 is made up of 16 amino acids. This CDR3 reads CASSGASGGPVDTQYF. For the CDR3, the DNA is TGCGCCAGCAGTGGTGCTAGCGGGGGGCCGGTAGATACGCAGTATTTT.

This clone occurred once. This chain links TRBV10-3 with TRBJ1-2; 8 positions match TRBD1. V lost 7 bases to trimming and J lost 3 bases; unmatched junction nucleotides: 7. The V gene's germline CDR1 is ENHRY and CDR2 SYGVKD. This CDR3 is 14 amino acids long. The CDR3 coding sequence is TGTGCCATCAACCCGGGACAGGAATACTATGGCTACACCTTC. This translates into CAINPGQEYYGYTF.

V and J are TRBV29-1 and TRBJ2-4; D may be TRBD1 (6 bases). The V end was cut by 4 bases, the J end by 8 bases, with 12 bases between. CDR1 is SQVTM, CDR2 ANQGSEA, per germline. This CDR3 spans 12 amino acids. The CDR3 DNA is TGCAGCGTTGGTAAACAGGGATACATTCAGTACTTC. Translating gives CSVGKQGYIQYF. The full variable domain, completed using reference TRBV29-1 and TRBJ2-4, is SAVISQKPSRDICQRGTSLTIQCQVDSQVTMMFWYRQQPGQSLTLIATANQGSEATYESGFVIDKFPISRPNLTFSTLTVSNMSPEDSSIYLCSVGKQGYIQYFGAGTRLSVL.

The rearrangement links TRBV5-1 to TRBJ1-3, with 9 bases fitting TRBD1. CDR3 length: 14 residues. CDR1 is SGHRS and CDR2 is YFSETQ in the germline V gene. J was trimmed by 8 bases and V by 6 bases; bases with no gene match: 9. The CDR3 sequence is CASKSDRGSDTIYF. The CDR3 nucleotides are TGCGCCAGCAAATCGGACAGGGGTTCAGACACCATATATTTT. Looking up the rest from reference TRBV5-1 and TRBJ1-3 gives the full variable domain: KAGVTQTPRYLIKTRGQQVTLSCSPISGHRSVSWYQQTPGQGLQFLFEYFSETQRNKGNFPGRFSGRQFSNSRSEMNVSTLELGDSALYLCASKSDRGSDTIYFGEGSWLTVV.

The CDR3 nucleotides read TGTGCCAGCAGCTTAGGAGTCCAGGGAGGTCACACCATATATTTT. This translates into CASSLGVQGGHTIYF. The J gene is TRBJ1-3, the V gene TRBV7-9; a possible D gene is TRBD1 (5 bases). This CDR3 has 15 residues. Trimming shortened V by 1 base and J by 8 bases, and 15 bases separated the two germline ends. The V gene's germline CDR1 is SEHNR and CDR2 FQNEAQ (reference sequence).

The genes are TRBV11-1 and TRBJ1-4, with D maybe TRBD1 (5 bases). This CDR3 has 14 amino acids. Deletions cut 6 bases from V and 6 bases from J, with 14 bases between. CDR1 and CDR2 from the germline V gene are SGHAT and FQDESV (reference sequence). The CDR3 protein is CASRDSSGDEKLFF. The DNA of the CDR3 is TGTGCCAGCAGAGACAGTTCGGGAGATGAAAAACTGTTTTTT.

Points on this clone: Other DNA sequences in this specimen translate into the identical CDR3. This chain uses TRBV29-1 with TRBJ2-5, with a tentative D call TRBD2 (6 bases). Trimming removed 6 bases at V and 2 bases at J, with 13 bases between. The CDR3 spans 13 residues. Per germline, CDR1 SQVTM and CDR2 ANQGSEA. CDR3 sequence: CSVAGTVQETQYF. As DNA, the CDR3 is TGCAGCGTCGCCGGGACTGTACAAGAGACCCAGTACTTC.

J is TRBJ2-7 and V is TRBV7-2; D ambiguous. The CDR3 contains 14 residues. V was pared by 0 bases and J by 1 base, with 7 bases between. CDR1 is SGHTA and CDR2 is FQGNSA in the germline V gene. This CDR3 is CASSLALESYEQYF. The CDR3 coding sequence is TGTGCCAGCAGCTTAGCGCTGGAGTCCTACGAGCAGTACTTC.

This rearrangement joins TRBV4-3 to TRBJ2-7; TRBD2 is a possible D gene (5 bases). V was trimmed by 1 base and J by 1 base, leaving 17 bases between them. CDR1 and CDR2 from the germline V gene are LGHNA and YSLEER. The CDR3 totals 17 residues. The CDR3: CASSQAPPGVGSYEQYF. CDR3 coding DNA: TGCGCCAGCAGCCAAGCCCCCCCCGGGGTCGGTTCCTACGAGCAGTACTTC.

The V and J genes are TRBV9 and TRBJ2-3, with TRBD2 matching 10 bases. This CDR3 has 17 amino acids. With 3 bases clipped from V and 8 bases from J, the junction kept 15 bases outside the gene matches. Germline values: CDR1 SGDLS, CDR2 YYNGEE. The CDR3 DNA reads as TGTGCCAGCAGCGCCAAATCTAGCGGGGGAGTCTCAGGTACGCAGTATTTT. This encodes CASSAKSSGGVSGTQYF.

The chain uses TRBV19 and TRBJ2-7, with 11 nucleotides matching TRBD2. The CDR3 is 14 amino acids. The germline V gene encodes CDR1 LNHDA and CDR2 SQIVND (reference sequence). J was trimmed by 2 bases and V by 6 bases; bases with no gene match: 3. The CDR3 spells CASSPGLAAYEQYF. CDR3 DNA: TGTGCCAGTAGCCCGGGACTAGCGGCCTACGAGCAGTACTTC.

Ten or more counts support this clone. This chain uses TRBV25-1 with TRBJ1-1; possible D gene TRBD1, 5 bases. This CDR3 is 12 amino acids long. The V end lost 5 bases, the J end lost 4 bases, and 8 bases lay between the germline ends. Germline V CDR1 and CDR2: MGHDK, SYGVNS. The CDR3 DNA reads TGTGCCAGCAGTCCAGACAGCACTGAAGCTTTCTTT. It yields the protein CASSPDSTEAFF.

The chain is built from TRBV7-2 and TRBJ2-3; 8 positions match TRBD1. Unmatched junction bases numbered 5, after V lost 5 bases and J lost 4 bases. Per the germline V gene, CDR1 is SGHTA and CDR2 is FQGNSA. The CDR3 runs to 14 residues. Written as DNA, the CDR3 is TGTGCCAGCAGCCTCAGGGGGCCCCCAGATACGCAGTATTTT. Translating it yields CASSLRGPPDTQYF.